These 25 T cell receptor beta chains came from one sample sequenced in a study of blood T cell repertoires in COVID-19. Generated by immunoSEQ multiplex PCR, the TCRdb table keeps only in-frame clones and is missing some. The data show more than 70,000 clones, 80% to 90% seen once. Material: peripheral blood. The source of these receptors is a woman older than 75 with active or convalescent COVID-19.

The sample holds one count of this clone. The CDR3 region has the DNA TGTGCCAGCAGCCCAACTAGCGGCATTTACAATGAGCAGTTCTTC. Its translation is CASSPTSGIYNEQFF. The rearrangement links TRBV7-2 to TRBJ2-1, with 8 bases lining up with TRBD2. V was pared by 5 bases and J by 4 bases, with 7 bases of the junction left unmatched. The CDR3 contains 15 residues. CDR1 is SGHTA, CDR2 FQGNSA, per germline.

The chain joins TRBV28 to TRBJ2-7; the D gene is possibly TRBD1 (5 bases). There are 14 residues in the CDR3. Germline loops: CDR1 MDHEN, CDR2 SYDVKM. V was clipped by 1 base and J by 5 bases, with 12 bases between them. Here the CDR3 DNA reads TGTGCCAGCAGTTTATCGGCCAGGGCCAACGAGCAGTACTTC. It is translated as CASSLSARANEQYF.

The chain has TRBV28 and TRBJ2-7; D call uncertain. The CDR3 length is 11 residues. From germline, CDR1 is MDHEN and CDR2 SYDVKM. The V gene lost 5 bases and the J gene lost 6 bases, with 8 bases spanning the gap. In nucleotides, the CDR3 is TGTGCCAGCAGTACAGATATCGAGCAGTACTTC. Its translation: CASSTDIEQYF. The whole variable domain, remainder taken from reference TRBV28 and TRBJ2-7, is DVKVTQSSRYLVKRTGEKVFLECVQDMDHENMFWYRQDPGLGLRLIYFSYDVKMKEKGDIPEGYSVSREKKERFSLILESASTNQTSMYLCASSTDIEQYFGPGTRLTVT.

The chain recombines TRBV27 with TRBJ1-3; 9 bases map to TRBD1. CDR1 is MNHEY and CDR2 is SMNVEV in the germline V gene (reference sequence). Losses at the gene ends were 9 bases for V and 0 bases for J; bases not matched to a gene: 3. The length of the CDR3 is 14 residues. CDR3 DNA: TGTGCCAGGGGGGGACAGGGCTCTGGAAACACCATATATTTT. Residues: CARGGQGSGNTIYF.

This rearrangement joins TRBV3-1 (or the pseudogene TRBV3-2) to TRBJ1-2, with TRBD1 matching over 8 bases. This CDR3 spans 13 amino acids. Germline CDR1 and CDR2: LGHDT and YNNKEL (reference sequence). V lost 4 bases to trimming and J lost 6 bases; unmatched junction nucleotides: 4. CDR3 amino acids: CASSPRQGNGYTF. CDR3 nucleotide sequence: TGTGCCAGCAGCCCCCGACAGGGGAATGGCTACACCTTC.

This clone was seen repeatedly, ten times or more. This chain uses TRBV5-1 with TRBJ2-5; D is perhaps TRBD1 (6 bases). CDR1 is SGHRS and CDR2 is YFSETQ in the germline V gene. The CDR3 runs 14 residues. Trimming cost V 2 bases and J 1 base, with 9 bases left between them. In DNA form, the CDR3 reads TGCGCCAGCAGCTTACAGGGCCGCCAAGAGACCCAGTACTTC. Translation: CASSLQGRQETQYF.

V gene TRBV27 combines with J gene TRBJ1-5; TRBD1 agrees at 7 bases. V gave up 6 bases and J gave up 0 bases; unmatched junction bases: 2. The V gene's germline CDR1 is MNHEY and CDR2 SMNVEV (reference sequence). The length of the CDR3 is 14 residues. For the CDR3, the DNA is TGTGCCAGCAGCCAGGGGGTTAGCAATCAGCCCCAGCATTTT. Encoded protein: CASSQGVSNQPQHF.

The rearrangement links TRBV12-5 to TRBJ1-4, with D possibly matching TRBD1 (6 bases). V shed 5 bases and J shed 5 bases, with 12 bases lying between them. CDR3 size: 14 residues. The V gene's germline CDR1 is LGHNT and CDR2 FRNRAP. The chain's CDR3 is CASGPDRRNEKLFF. The CDR3 DNA reads as TGTGCTAGTGGTCCCGACAGGAGAAATGAAAAACTGTTTTTT.

The rearrangement joins TRBV29-1 to TRBJ2-1, with D perhaps TRBD2 (6 bases). Trimming left V 2 bases short and J 4 bases short, with 9 bases between. The CDR3 extends over 13 amino acids. Germline values: CDR1 SQVTM, CDR2 ANQGSEA. CDR3: CSVERESYNEQFF. CDR3 DNA sequence: TGCAGCGTTGAACGGGAGAGTTACAATGAGCAGTTCTTC.

The chain combines TRBV11-2 with TRBJ2-5; TRBD2 matches 7 bases. Germline V gene lookup returns CDR1 SGHAT and CDR2 FQNNGV. The V gene end was trimmed by 0 bases and the J gene end by 0 bases; junction bases not matched to a gene: 1. The CDR3 has 15 residues. The CDR3 sequence is CASSLELANQETQYF. The DNA for the CDR3 is TGTGCCAGCAGCTTAGAACTAGCGAACCAAGAGACCCAGTACTTC.

J is TRBJ2-3 and V is TRBV6-2 or TRBV6-3; TRBD2 agrees at 9 bases. V was pared by 4 bases and J by 4 bases, with 6 bases of the junction left unmatched. Per the germline V gene, CDR1 is MNHEY and CDR2 is SVGEGT. The CDR3 runs 15 residues. CDR3 DNA: TGTGCCAGCAGTTGGACGGGACTAGCACCAGATACGCAGTATTTT. It specifies CASSWTGLAPDTQYF.

This clone was observed a single time. V gene TRBV11-2 combines with J gene TRBJ2-3; 7 positions match TRBD2. V was pared by 1 base and J by 2 bases, with 3 bases of the junction left unmatched. The CDR3 sequence is 15 residues long. The germline V gene has CDR1 SGHAT and CDR2 FQNNGV. CDR3 sequence reads: CASSLAGGPTDTQYF. CDR3 DNA: TGTGCCAGCAGCTTAGCGGGGGGTCCCACAGATACGCAGTATTTT.

This rearrangement joins TRBV7-3 to TRBJ2-1; TRBD1 matches 9 bases. Germline V CDR1 and CDR2: SGHTA, FQGTGA. The CDR3 loop spans 16 amino acids. V trimming: 4 bases; J trimming: 7 bases; junction bases outside the gene matches: 11. The DNA for the CDR3 is TGTGCCAGCAGCTCATCAGAGACAGGGGGTCGGAATGAGCAGTTCTTC. Protein sequence: CASSSSETGGRNEQFF.

The genes are TRBV23-1 and TRBJ2-7; tentatively, D is TRBD1 (6 bases). TRBV23-1 has ORF status, its function being uncertain. The germline V and J ends were trimmed by 1 base and 6 bases, with 10 bases remaining between them. This CDR3 has 13 amino acids. CDR3 sequence: CASSQWLRGEQYF. In DNA form, the CDR3 reads TGCGCCAGCAGTCAATGGCTCAGGGGCGAGCAGTACTTC.

V usage is TRBV7-2 and J usage is TRBJ1-2; D remains ambiguous. The CDR3 sequence is 13 residues long. Germline values: CDR1 SGHTA, CDR2 FQGNSA. V was shortened by 4 bases and J by 7 bases, with 13 bases between the two germline ends. The CDR3 reads CASSSGPLAGYTF. The CDR3 region has the DNA TGTGCCAGCAGCTCTGGACCGCTAGCTGGCTACACCTTC.

The chain links TRBV6-5 to TRBJ2-7, with 9 bases identical to TRBD1. The length of the CDR3 is 15 residues. Germline CDR1 MNHEY, CDR2 SVGAGI. The junction had 5 bases not matched to a gene; V was cut back by 2 bases and J by 3 bases. CDR3 protein: CASSYAGQGGYEQYF. In nucleotides, the CDR3 is TGTGCCAGCAGTTACGCGGGACAGGGCGGCTACGAGCAGTACTTC.

The CDR3 reads CASSSGAGNSPLHF. CDR3 DNA sequence: TGTGCCAGCAGTTCAGGGGCGGGTAATTCACCCCTCCACTTT. The chain links TRBV7-9 to TRBJ1-6, with D possibly TRBD1 on 6 matching bases. V was clipped by 6 bases and J by 6 bases, with 12 bases between them. This CDR3 comprises 14 residues. Germline V gives CDR1 SEHNR, CDR2 FQNEAQ (reference sequence).

This sequence joins TRBV18 and TRBJ1-3, with 9 bases fitting TRBD1. The CDR3 is made up of 17 amino acids. V lost 3 bases to trimming and J lost 1 base; unmatched junction nucleotides: 7. Germline loops: CDR1 KGHSH, CDR2 LQKENI. DNA of the CDR3: TGTGCCAGCTCACCGGCGACAGGGGGTTTTTCTGGAAACACCATATATTTT. Translated: CASSPATGGFSGNTIYF.

The chain combines TRBV4-2 with TRBJ2-2, with TRBD2 matching 9 bases. This CDR3 is 14 amino acids long. V shed 4 bases and J 6 bases; nucleotides not matched to a gene: 3. CDR1 and CDR2 from the germline V gene are LGHNA and YNFKEQ. The CDR3 region is CASSRTSEAGELFF. CDR3 DNA sequence: TGTGCCAGCAGCCGGACTAGCGAGGCCGGGGAGCTGTTTTTT.

The chain joins TRBV6-5 to TRBJ1-3; no clear D gene. Germline values: CDR1 MNHEY, CDR2 SVGAGI. The CDR3 has 16 amino acids. V lost 2 bases, J lost 2 bases, and 13 bases lay in between. This CDR3 is CASSYMGRSTGNTIYF. The CDR3 nucleotides read TGTGCCAGCAGTTACATGGGGAGGTCTACTGGAAACACCATATATTTT.

In this sample, this clone turned up once. This chain joins TRBV7-2 and TRBJ1-6, with D uncertain. Trimming removed 2 bases at V and 0 bases at J, with 8 bases between. The CDR3 consists of 16 residues. Germline CDR1 reads SGHTA; CDR2 reads FQGNSA. In DNA form, the CDR3 reads TGTGCCAGCAGCTTACCTGGGCACTCCTATAATTCACCCCTCCACTTT. Translating gives CASSLPGHSYNSPLHF.

The V gene is TRBV19, the J gene TRBJ2-3; a possible D gene is TRBD2 (6 bases). CDR3 length: 14 amino acids. The ends were cut back, 7 bases at V and 4 bases at J, with 15 bases in the middle. The germline V gene has CDR1 LNHDA and CDR2 SQIVND (reference sequence). CDR3 amino acids: CASKFGGNADTQYF. CDR3 nucleotides: TGTGCCAGTAAGTTCGGCGGGAACGCAGATACGCAGTATTTT.

Concerning this clone itself: Sequence at one end of the junction differs from germline and may be a read error. This chain connects TRBV19 to TRBJ1-2; D gene ambiguous. This CDR3 comprises 12 residues. Germline lookup yields CDR1 LNHDA and CDR2 SQIVND (reference sequence). CDR3: CASSIRGTHLNF. The CDR3 DNA is TGTGCCAGTAGTATACGAGGCACCCACCTCAACTTC.

The table lists this clone with a count of one. The rearrangement joins TRBV6-5 to TRBJ2-7; D is possibly TRBD2 (6 bases). V gave up 2 bases and J gave up 6 bases, with 14 bases separating them. This CDR3 has 14 amino acids. The germline CDR1 and CDR2 sequences are MNHEY and SVGAGI. The CDR3 loop reads CASSYPGGSGEQYF. DNA for the CDR3: TGTGCCAGCAGTTACCCCGGAGGGAGTGGCGAGCAGTACTTC.

The chain joins TRBV27 to TRBJ1-6, with TRBD1 matching 9 bases. Unmatched junction bases numbered 3, after V lost 2 bases and J lost 7 bases. CDR1 is MNHEY and CDR2 is SMNVEV in the germline V gene (reference sequence). There are 15 residues in the CDR3. CDR3 coding DNA: TGTGCCAGCAGTTTACCCGGGACAGGGAATTCACCCCTCCACTTT. It encodes CASSLPGTGNSPLHF.